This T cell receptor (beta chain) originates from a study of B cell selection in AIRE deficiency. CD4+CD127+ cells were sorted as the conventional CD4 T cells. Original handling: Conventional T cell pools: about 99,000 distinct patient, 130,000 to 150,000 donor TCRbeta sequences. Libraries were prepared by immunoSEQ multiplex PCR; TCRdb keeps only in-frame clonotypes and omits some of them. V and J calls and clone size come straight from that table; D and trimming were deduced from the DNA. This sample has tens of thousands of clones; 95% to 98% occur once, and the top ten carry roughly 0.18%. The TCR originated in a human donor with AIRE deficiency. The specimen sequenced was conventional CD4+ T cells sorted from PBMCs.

DNA for the CDR3: TGTGCCAGCAGCTCCAAGGGTGCTCTTGGGGCCGGGGCTGGAAACACCATATATTTT. This sequence encodes CASSSKGALGAGAGNTIYF. The chain joins TRBV7-2 to TRBJ1-3; TRBD1 is a possible D gene (5 bases). Trimming shortened V by 4 bases and J by 2 bases, and 24 bases separated the two germline ends. The CDR3 is 19 amino acids. Germline lookup yields CDR1 SGHTA and CDR2 FQGNSA.